A single sample gave rise to the 17 T cell receptor beta chains below, sequenced in a study of healthy donors' naive CD4 and CD8 T cells. A linear amplification protocol produced the TCR libraries from roughly 550 ng of total RNA. TCRdb ran MiXCR on the reads and lists one entry per CDR3 protein. The sample lists about 180,000 distinct CDR3 sequences, over 60% seen once, with about 2.1% in the top ten. Sequencing input: naive CD4+ and CD8+ T cells sorted from blood, pooled from several donors. Receptor source: a pool of human donors in good health; the sample pools cells from several healthy donors.

The genes are TRBV19 and TRBJ2-7, with 7 bases that match TRBD2. The ends lost 4 bases at V and 1 base at J; junction bases unmatched: 7. In germline, CDR1 is LNHDA, CDR2 SQIVND (reference sequence). The CDR3 has 15 residues. The CDR3 sequence is CASSNPSGLSYEQYF. The CDR3 DNA follows: TGTGCCAGTAGTAACCCTAGCGGCCTATCCTACGAGCAGTACTTC.

The V and J genes are TRBV29-1 and TRBJ2-3, with TRBD1 identical over 8 bases. In germline, CDR1 is SQVTM, CDR2 ANQGSEA. With 5 bases clipped from V and 2 bases from J, the junction kept 6 bases outside the gene matches. This CDR3 region has 14 residues. CDR3 protein: CSVLAGGATDTQYF. The CDR3 DNA sequence: TGCAGCGTTCTGGCAGGGGGCGCCACAGATACGCAGTATTTT.

The chain recombines TRBV6-2 or TRBV6-3 with TRBJ2-7; maybe TRBD1 (7 bases). Trimming removed 5 bases from V and 3 bases from J, with 23 bases in between. The CDR3 loop spans 17 amino acids. The germline gives CDR1 MNHEY, CDR2 SVGEGT. CDR3 nucleotides: TGTGCCAGCAGTCACCTAAGAGACAGGGACTGGGTCTACGAGCAGTACTTC. Translating it yields CASSHLRDRDWVYEQYF.

The chain joins TRBV27 to TRBJ2-7; 7 bases are shared with TRBD1. Per the germline V gene, CDR1 is MNHEY and CDR2 is SMNVEV (reference sequence). The CDR3 consists of 14 residues. V was pared by 5 bases and J by 3 bases, with 7 bases of the junction left unmatched. As DNA, the CDR3 is TGTGCCAGCAGTCTAACAGGGGCGAACTACGAGCAGTACTTC. Translation gives CASSLTGANYEQYF.

V usage is TRBV29-1 and J usage is TRBJ2-6; no clear D. The CDR3 spans 12 residues. The V end was cut by 3 bases, the J end by 4 bases, with 4 bases between. CDR1 and CDR2 (germline): SQVTM, ANQGSEA. CDR3: CSVDFGANVLTF. In DNA form, the CDR3 reads TGCAGCGTTGATTTCGGGGCCAACGTCCTGACTTTC.

The chain recombines TRBV27 with TRBJ2-3; D gene unclear. V was pared by 1 base and J by 6 bases, with 8 bases between. The germline gives CDR1 MNHEY, CDR2 SMNVEV (reference sequence). The length of the CDR3 is 13 residues. The CDR3 sequence is CASSLWSADTQYF. CDR3 bases: TGTGCCAGCAGTTTATGGTCGGCCGATACGCAGTATTTT.

The rearrangement uses TRBV6-5 and TRBJ1-6, with a possible D match to TRBD1 (6 bases). CDR1 and CDR2 from the germline V gene are MNHEY and SVGAGI. The CDR3 is 18 residues long. V was trimmed by 0 bases and J by 9 bases, leaving 21 bases between them. The CDR3 region has the DNA TGTGCCAGCAGTTACTCGTCTAATACCAGGGGAGGCAGTTCACCCCTCCACTTT. This gives the protein CASSYSSNTRGGSSPLHF.

The chain joins TRBV6-1 to TRBJ2-3; D is unclear. This CDR3 is 12 amino acids long. V lost 8 bases and J 6 bases, leaving 12 bases between the germline ends. The germline V gene encodes CDR1 MNHNS and CDR2 SASEGT. The CDR3: CASAGELDTQYF. The CDR3 DNA follows: TGTGCCAGCGCCGGAGAACTCGATACGCAGTATTTT.

The V gene is TRBV27, the J gene TRBJ2-3; 10 bases are a match to TRBD2. In germline, CDR1 is MNHEY, CDR2 SMNVEV (reference sequence). The CDR3 consists of 17 residues. V shed 2 bases and J 1 base; nucleotides not matched to a gene: 6. The DNA for the CDR3 is TGTGCCAGCAGTTTACTGGTTACTAGCGGGGGCACAGATACGCAGTATTTT. As protein: CASSLLVTSGGTDTQYF.

The chain couples TRBV19 to TRBJ2-1; 10 bases are shared with TRBD2. The V gene's germline CDR1 is LNHDA and CDR2 SQIVND (reference sequence). The junction had 13 bases not matched to a gene; V was cut back by 7 bases and J by 7 bases. This CDR3 contains 16 residues. The CDR3, as DNA: TGTGCCAGTACTCAAAGCGGGAGGGCCAGAATGAATGAGCAGTTCTTC. Protein sequence: CASTQSGRARMNEQFF.

This clonotype came up a few times. The chain links TRBV6-2 or TRBV6-3 to TRBJ2-7; 8 bases fit TRBD1. The junction had 3 bases not matched to a gene; V was cut back by 8 bases and J by 3 bases. The CDR3 is 12 residues long. Germline assignment: CDR1 MNHEY and CDR2 SVGEGT. CDR3 protein: CASGTGGYEQYF. CDR3 DNA: TGTGCCAGCGGCACAGGGGGCTACGAGCAGTACTTC.

This clonotype was observed a handful of times. Written as DNA, the CDR3 is TGCAGCGTTGCCCGGGCAGCAAATCAGCCCCAGCATTTT. Protein: CSVARAANQPQHF. This sequence joins TRBV29-1 and TRBJ1-5, with D unclear. CDR3 length: 13 amino acids. CDR1 and CDR2 (germline): SQVTM, ANQGSEA. V lost 4 bases, J lost 4 bases, and 11 bases lay in between.

The rearrangement joins TRBV29-1 to TRBJ2-7; D is undetermined. The germline gives CDR1 SQVTM, CDR2 ANQGSEA. V was pared by 1 base and J by 6 bases, with 16 bases between. The CDR3 extends over 14 amino acids. The CDR3 DNA reads TGCAGCGTTGAAGGGTGGGCTCCTGTCCGCGAGCAGTACTTC. Protein product: CSVEGWAPVREQYF.

The rearrangement joins TRBV19 to TRBJ2-1; D is uncertain. The V gene's germline CDR1 is LNHDA and CDR2 SQIVND (reference sequence). Trimming removed 0 bases at V and 0 bases at J, with 12 bases between. This CDR3 is 17 amino acids long. The CDR3 sequence: CASSIDPGRSSYNEQFF. The CDR3 nucleotides read TGTGCCAGTAGTATAGATCCGGGCAGGAGCTCCTACAATGAGCAGTTCTTC.

This clonotype turned up a few times. The chain couples TRBV19 to TRBJ1-1, with a possible D match to TRBD1 (6 bases). The germline gives CDR1 LNHDA, CDR2 SQIVND (reference sequence). With 5 bases removed from V and 3 bases from J, the gap between germline ends came to 16 bases. CDR3 length: 15 amino acids. CDR3 loop: CASSRQGIFDTEAFF. The CDR3 DNA follows: TGTGCCAGTAGTCGTCAGGGGATTTTTGACACTGAAGCTTTCTTT.

This chain connects TRBV19 to TRBJ2-7; unclear D gene. V was cut by 8 bases and J by 2 bases, with 19 bases left in between. The CDR3 length is 15 residues. Germline CDR1 LNHDA, CDR2 SQIVND (reference sequence). The CDR3 protein is CASSPMATSAYEQYF. The CDR3 coding sequence is TGTGCCAGTTCGCCGATGGCCACCTCAGCCTACGAGCAGTACTTC.

The V call is TRBV29-1, the J call TRBJ2-7; a possible D gene is TRBD1 (6 bases). The germline V gene encodes CDR1 SQVTM and CDR2 ANQGSEA. The CDR3 has 13 amino acids. Trimming pared 2 bases from V and 2 bases from J, leaving 10 bases between. The CDR3 region has the DNA TGCAGCGTTGAAAGGACAGATACCTACGAGCAGTACTTC. Translation: CSVERTDTYEQYF.